This TCR beta chain comes out of a study of control samples from healthy donors and cancer patients. Clones were sequenced by immunoSEQ multiplex PCR, and TCRdb holds only the in-frame ones, with some missing. The table shows about 77,000 clones, with approximately 92% occurring only once. The CDR3 sequence is 14 residues long. The V end lost 4 bases, the J end lost 6 bases, and 12 bases lay between the germline ends. Germline CDR1 SGHTA, CDR2 FQGNSA. The specimen was blood. The sequence derives from a woman between 55 and 75 years old in good health. The gene calls are TRBV7-2 and TRBJ2-2; D perhaps matches TRBD2 (6 bases). The CDR3 spells CASSSYRLAGELFF. The CDR3, as DNA: TGTGCCAGCAGCTCCTACAGACTAGCCGGGGAGCTGTTTTTT. Together with reference TRBV7-2 and TRBJ2-2, the CDR3 gives the full variable domain: GAGVSQSPSNKVTEKGKDVELRCDPISGHTALYWYRQSLGQGLEFLIYFQGNSAPDKSGLPSDRFSAERTGGSVSTLTIQRTQQEDSAVYLCASSSYRLAGELFFGEGSRLTVL.